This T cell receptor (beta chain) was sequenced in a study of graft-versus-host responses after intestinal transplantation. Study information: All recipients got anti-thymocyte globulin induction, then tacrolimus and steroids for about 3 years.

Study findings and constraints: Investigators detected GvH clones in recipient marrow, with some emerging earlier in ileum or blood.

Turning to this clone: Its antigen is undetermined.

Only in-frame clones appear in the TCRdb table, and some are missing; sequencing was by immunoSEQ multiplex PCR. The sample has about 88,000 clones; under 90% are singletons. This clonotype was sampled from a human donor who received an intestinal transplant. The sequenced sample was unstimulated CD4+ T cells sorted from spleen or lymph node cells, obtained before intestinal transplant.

The CDR3 region is CASSSPLRGGAQHF. DNA of the CDR3: TGTGCCAGCAGTTCCCCACTCCGCGGGGGAGCCCAGCATTTT. The chain uses TRBV27 and TRBJ1-5, with D tentatively TRBD1 (5 bases). The V end was cut by 4 bases, the J end by 11 bases, with 18 bases between. CDR3 size: 14 residues. Germline CDR1 reads MNHEY; CDR2 reads SMNVEV (reference sequence).